This T cell receptor beta chain was profiled in a study of T cells in localized non-small cell lung cancer. A remark on this clone: The antigen is not known.

The CDR3 has 12 residues. V gave up 8 bases and J gave up 3 bases, with 10 bases separating them. Germline V gene data show CDR1 as MGHDK and CDR2 as SYGVNS. The repertoire was sequenced with immunoSEQ multiplex PCR; TCRdb's copy has only in-frame clones and lacks some. This sample has approximately 31,000 clones, with 94% found just once. Study findings and constraints: The appearance of a median approximately 57 of the top 100 tumor clones was seen in adjacent lung. A denser population of T cells in blood accompanied longer overall survival. Without multi-region sequencing, intratumor heterogeneity could not be excluded. Tumor trailed uninvolved adjacent lung in T cell clonality, which peaked there.

The sequenced sample was peripheral blood, obtained before any cancer treatment. This sequence originates from a woman aged 35-70 years with stage I lung adenocarcinoma. This chain links TRBV25-1 with TRBJ1-1; unclear D gene. CDR3 sequence: CASQMGYTEAFF. In DNA form, the CDR3 reads TGTGCCAGCCAAATGGGGTACACTGAAGCTTTCTTT.